The 15 T cell receptor beta chains listed next were all sequenced from one sample in a study of glioma-infiltrating T cells after dendritic cell vaccination. The method was immunoSEQ multiplex PCR; TCRdb's version includes in-frame clones alone and lacks a portion of them. This table holds about 87,000 clones, over 85% found once. This material consisted of blood, taken before dendritic cell vaccination. The source of these receptors is a human donor with glioblastoma.

This clone showed up just once. This chain uses TRBV6-6 with TRBJ1-5; maybe TRBD1 (6 bases). V dropped 4 bases and J dropped 6 bases, with 10 bases sitting between them. This CDR3 spans 13 amino acids. The V gene's germline CDR1 is MNHNY and CDR2 SVGAGI (reference sequence). CDR3 amino acids: CASSLQGSQPQHF. CDR3 nucleotides: TGTGCCAGCAGTTTACAGGGTTCTCAGCCCCAGCATTTT.

The J gene is TRBJ2-7, the V gene TRBV2; 8 nucleotides agree with TRBD1. This CDR3 spans 13 amino acids. CDR1 and CDR2 from the germline V gene are SNHLY and FYNNEI. V shed 10 bases, J shed 5 bases, and the junction held 10 bases outside the gene matches. The CDR3 DNA reads TGTGCCACCACAACTCAGACAGGGGACGAGCAGTACTTC. Amino acids: CATTTQTGDEQYF.

The V gene is TRBV6-6, the J gene TRBJ2-7, with 10 bases aligning to TRBD2. From germline, CDR1 is MNHNY and CDR2 SVGAGI (reference sequence). This CDR3 is 15 amino acids long. V shed 2 bases and J 1 base; nucleotides not matched to a gene: 2. The CDR3 bases are TGTGCCAGCAGTTACGGGACTAGCGAATCCTACGAGCAGTACTTC. Translating gives CASSYGTSESYEQYF.

The chain combines TRBV5-5 with TRBJ2-7, with a possible D match to TRBD2 (5 bases). Germline V gene lookup returns CDR1 SGHKS and CDR2 YYEKEE (reference sequence). The CDR3 extends over 17 amino acids. V gave up 0 bases and J gave up 0 bases, with 16 bases separating them. In DNA, the CDR3 is TGTGCCAGCAGCTTGGTAGCGACCCGGGGTTTCTCCTACGAGCAGTACTTC. Amino acid sequence: CASSLVATRGFSYEQYF.

The chain employs TRBV7-9 and TRBJ2-3; D is perhaps TRBD2 (6 bases). Trimming left V 8 bases short and J 6 bases short, with 18 bases between. This CDR3 spans 14 amino acids. The germline V gene has CDR1 SEHNR and CDR2 FQNEAQ (reference sequence). The CDR3 DNA is TGTGCCAGCGGGGGGACGGGAAGGAGGGATACGCAGTATTTT. Residues: CASGGTGRRDTQYF.

This chain connects TRBV11-3 to TRBJ1-3, with TRBD1 identical over 7 bases. The CDR3 spans 14 residues. The ends lost 4 bases at V and 3 bases at J; junction bases unmatched: 3. CDR1 is SGHNT, CDR2 YENEEA, per germline. The CDR3 region has the DNA TGTGCCAGCAGCTCCGACAGGGTTGGAAACACCATATATTTT. Translated: CASSSDRVGNTIYF.

This clone occurred once. This chain connects TRBV27 to TRBJ2-1, with TRBD2 as a possible D gene (5 bases). CDR3 size: 16 residues. The V and J ends lost 0 bases and 7 bases respectively, with 16 bases between them. Per germline, CDR1 MNHEY and CDR2 SMNVEV (reference sequence). The DNA of the CDR3 is TGTGCCAGCAGTTTATCTCCTGAACTAGTCTCAAATGAGCAGTTCTTC. Its translation is CASSLSPELVSNEQFF.

V gene TRBV4-1 combines with J gene TRBJ2-2; TRBD2 matches at 9 bases. Trimming removed 2 bases from V and 2 bases from J; junction bases left unmatched: 15. This CDR3 spans 20 amino acids. Germline V lookup: CDR1 MGHRA, CDR2 YSYEKL. CDR3 nucleotides: TGCGCCAGCAGCCAAATCCCCAGTGGGCGGGAGGGCCATAACACCGGGGAGCTGTTTTTT. Protein: CASSQIPSGREGHNTGELFF.

The chain is built from TRBV11-2 and TRBJ2-5; the D gene is possibly TRBD2 (6 bases). Deletions cut 2 bases from V and 4 bases from J, with 23 bases between. This CDR3 comprises 18 residues. CDR1 SGHAT and CDR2 FQNNGV come from the germline V gene. The CDR3 sequence: CASSLNSVQLLSGETQYF. CDR3 in DNA: TGTGCCAGCAGCTTAAATTCAGTACAACTGCTTAGCGGAGAGACCCAGTACTTC.

The CDR3 region has the DNA TGTGCCAGCAGTGTGGAACTAGCGGGGGGCAATGAGCAGTTCTTC. Translated: CASSVELAGGNEQFF. The chain joins TRBV2 to TRBJ2-1; 12 nucleotides align to TRBD2. CDR1 and CDR2 (germline): SNHLY, FYNNEI. The ends lost 4 bases at V and 6 bases at J; junction bases unmatched: 4. This CDR3 is built from 15 residues.

J is TRBJ2-3 and V is TRBV4-1; 10 bases are a match to TRBD2. The CDR3 runs to 17 residues. Germline values: CDR1 MGHRA, CDR2 YSYEKL. Germline trimming cut 0 bases from V and 7 bases from J; bases unmatched to any gene: 10. This chain's CDR3 is CASSQDASSGSINTQYF. DNA of the CDR3: TGCGCCAGCAGCCAAGATGCCTCTAGCGGGAGCATCAATACGCAGTATTTT.

The chain has TRBV7-2 and TRBJ2-1, with TRBD2 matching 10 bases. Germline CDR1 and CDR2: SGHTA and FQGNSA. The CDR3 is 13 residues long. The junction had 3 bases not matched to a gene; V was cut back by 4 bases and J by 9 bases. The DNA for the CDR3 is TGTGCCAGCAGCTCTCAGCGGGAGGGTGAGCAGTTCTTC. It codes for CASSSQREGEQFF.

The gene calls are TRBV11-2 and TRBJ2-1; 7 bases agree with TRBD2. Looked up from germline, CDR1 is SGHAT and CDR2 is FQNNGV. V lost 1 base, J lost 3 bases, and 3 bases stayed unmatched. This CDR3 has 15 amino acids. Here the CDR3 reads CASSLVAGDYNEQFF. In DNA, the CDR3 is TGTGCCAGCAGCTTAGTGGCGGGGGACTACAATGAGCAGTTCTTC. The whole variable domain, remainder taken from reference TRBV11-2 and TRBJ2-1, is EAGVAQSPRYKIIEKRQSVAFWCNPISGHATLYWYQQILGQGPKLLIQFQNNGVVDDSQLPKDRFSAERLKGVDSTLKIQPAKLEDSAVYLCASSLVAGDYNEQFFGPGTRLTVL.

CDR3 coding DNA: TGTGCCAGCAGCCCGACAGGAGCCAACTATGGCTACACCTTC. Its protein is CASSPTGANYGYTF. The chain recombines TRBV5-6 with TRBJ1-2; D is possibly TRBD1 (6 bases). CDR1 is SGHDT and CDR2 is YYEEEE in the germline V gene. There are 14 residues in the CDR3. Trimming left V 4 bases short and J 2 bases short, with 12 bases between.

This rearrangement joins TRBV5-1 to TRBJ2-5, with 10 positions matching TRBD1. The trim removed 3 bases at V and 3 bases at J, leaving 5 bases unmatched. Germline V gene lookup returns CDR1 SGHRS and CDR2 YFSETQ. The CDR3 consists of 15 residues. For the CDR3, the DNA is TGCGCCAGCAGCTGGAGGGGGACAGGGGAAGAGACCCAGTACTTC. Translated, it gives CASSWRGTGEETQYF.